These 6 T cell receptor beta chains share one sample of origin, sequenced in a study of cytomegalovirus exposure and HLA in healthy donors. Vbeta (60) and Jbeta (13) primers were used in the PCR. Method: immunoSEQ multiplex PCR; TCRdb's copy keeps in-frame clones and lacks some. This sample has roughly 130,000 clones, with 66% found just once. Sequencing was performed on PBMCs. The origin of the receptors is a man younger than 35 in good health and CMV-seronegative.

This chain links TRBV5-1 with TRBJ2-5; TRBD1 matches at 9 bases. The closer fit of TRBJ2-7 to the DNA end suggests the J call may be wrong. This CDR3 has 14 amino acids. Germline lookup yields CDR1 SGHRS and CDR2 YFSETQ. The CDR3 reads CASSSGTGSYEQYF. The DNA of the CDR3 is TGCGCCAGCAGCTCCGGGACAGGGTCCTACGAGCAGTACTTC.

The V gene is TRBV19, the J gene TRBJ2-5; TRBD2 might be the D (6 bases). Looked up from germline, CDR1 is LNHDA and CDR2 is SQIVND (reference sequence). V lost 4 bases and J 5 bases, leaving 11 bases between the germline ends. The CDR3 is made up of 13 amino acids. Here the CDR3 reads CASSTTRGETQYF. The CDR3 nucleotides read TGTGCCAGTAGTACAACCCGGGGGGAGACCCAGTACTTC.

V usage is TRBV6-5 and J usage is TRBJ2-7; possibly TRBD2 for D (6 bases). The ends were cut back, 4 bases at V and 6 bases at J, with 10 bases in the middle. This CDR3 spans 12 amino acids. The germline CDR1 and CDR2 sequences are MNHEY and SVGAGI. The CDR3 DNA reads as TGTGCCAGCAGTTGGGGGGTGGGCGAGCAGTACTTC. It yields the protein CASSWGVGEQYF.

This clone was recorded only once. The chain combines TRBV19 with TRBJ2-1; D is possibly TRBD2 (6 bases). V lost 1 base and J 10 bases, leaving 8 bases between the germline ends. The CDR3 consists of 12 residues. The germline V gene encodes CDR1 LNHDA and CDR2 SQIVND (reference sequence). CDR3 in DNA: TGTGCCAGTAGTATAGCGGGAGTCGAGCAGTTCTTC. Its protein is CASSIAGVEQFF.

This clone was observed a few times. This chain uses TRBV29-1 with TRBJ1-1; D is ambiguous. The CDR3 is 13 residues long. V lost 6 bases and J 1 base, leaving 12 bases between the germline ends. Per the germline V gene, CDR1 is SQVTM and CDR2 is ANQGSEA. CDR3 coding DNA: TGCAGCGTGCGATCGACGGGGAACACTGAAGCTTTCTTT. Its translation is CSVRSTGNTEAFF.

CDR3 loop: CASSGNTGGVGELFF. CDR3 bases: TGCGCCAGCAGCGGAAACACAGGGGGCGTCGGGGAGCTGTTTTTT. The genes are TRBV5-1 and TRBJ2-2, with 9 nucleotides matching TRBD1. The trim removed 4 bases at V and 7 bases at J, leaving 8 bases unmatched. Germline CDR1 is SGHRS and CDR2 is YFSETQ. The CDR3 spans 15 residues.